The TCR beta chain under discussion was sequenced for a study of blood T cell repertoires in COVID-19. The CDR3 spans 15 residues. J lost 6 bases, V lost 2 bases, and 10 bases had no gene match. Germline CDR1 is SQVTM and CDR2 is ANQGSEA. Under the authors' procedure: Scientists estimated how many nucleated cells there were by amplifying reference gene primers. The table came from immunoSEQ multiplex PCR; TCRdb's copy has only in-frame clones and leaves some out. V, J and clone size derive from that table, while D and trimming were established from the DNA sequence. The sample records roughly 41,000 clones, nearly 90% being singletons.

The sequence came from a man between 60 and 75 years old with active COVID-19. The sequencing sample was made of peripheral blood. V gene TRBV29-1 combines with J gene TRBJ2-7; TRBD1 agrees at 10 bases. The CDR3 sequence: CSVEKWGTGALEQYF. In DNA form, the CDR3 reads TGCAGCGTTGAAAAATGGGGGACAGGGGCTCTCGAGCAGTACTTC.